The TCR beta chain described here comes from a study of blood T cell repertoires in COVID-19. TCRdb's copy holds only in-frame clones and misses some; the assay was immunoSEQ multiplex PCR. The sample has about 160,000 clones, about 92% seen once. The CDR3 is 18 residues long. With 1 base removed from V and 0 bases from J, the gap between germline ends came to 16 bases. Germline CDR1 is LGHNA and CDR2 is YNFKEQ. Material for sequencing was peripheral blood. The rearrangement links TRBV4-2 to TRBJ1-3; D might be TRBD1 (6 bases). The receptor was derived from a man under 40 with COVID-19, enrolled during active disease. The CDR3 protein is CASSQGRGGSGSGNTIYF. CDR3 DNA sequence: TGTGCCAGCAGCCAAGGGAGGGGGGGTTCTGGCTCTGGAAACACCATATATTTT.